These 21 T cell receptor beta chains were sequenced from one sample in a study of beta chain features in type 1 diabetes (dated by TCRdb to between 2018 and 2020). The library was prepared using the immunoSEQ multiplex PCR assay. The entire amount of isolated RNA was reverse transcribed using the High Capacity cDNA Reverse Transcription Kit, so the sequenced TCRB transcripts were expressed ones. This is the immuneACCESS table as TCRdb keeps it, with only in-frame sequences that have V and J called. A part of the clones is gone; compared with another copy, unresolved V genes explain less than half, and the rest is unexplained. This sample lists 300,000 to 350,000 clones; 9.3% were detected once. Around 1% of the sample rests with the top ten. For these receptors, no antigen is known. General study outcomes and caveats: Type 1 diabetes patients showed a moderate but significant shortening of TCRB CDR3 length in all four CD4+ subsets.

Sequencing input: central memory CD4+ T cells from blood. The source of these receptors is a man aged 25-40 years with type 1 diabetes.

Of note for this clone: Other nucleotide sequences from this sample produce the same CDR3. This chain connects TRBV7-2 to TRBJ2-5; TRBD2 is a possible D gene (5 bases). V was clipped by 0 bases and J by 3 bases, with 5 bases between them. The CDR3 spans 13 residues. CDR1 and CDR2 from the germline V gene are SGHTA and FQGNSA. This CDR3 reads CASSLALEETQYF. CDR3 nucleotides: TGTGCCAGCAGCTTAGCACTAGAAGAGACCCAGTACTTC.

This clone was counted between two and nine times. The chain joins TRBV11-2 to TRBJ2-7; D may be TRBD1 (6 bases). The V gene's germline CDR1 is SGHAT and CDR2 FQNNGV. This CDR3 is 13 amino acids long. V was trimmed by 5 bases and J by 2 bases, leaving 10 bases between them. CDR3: CASSPRTAYEQYF. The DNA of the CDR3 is TGTGCCAGCAGCCCCCGGACAGCCTACGAGCAGTACTTC.

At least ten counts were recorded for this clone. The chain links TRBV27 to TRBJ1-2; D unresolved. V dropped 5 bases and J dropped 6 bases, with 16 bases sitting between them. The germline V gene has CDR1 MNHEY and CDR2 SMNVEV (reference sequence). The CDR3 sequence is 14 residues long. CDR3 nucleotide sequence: TGTGCCAGCAGTCCCTCGAGGAGTCCACATGGCTACACCTTC. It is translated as CASSPSRSPHGYTF.

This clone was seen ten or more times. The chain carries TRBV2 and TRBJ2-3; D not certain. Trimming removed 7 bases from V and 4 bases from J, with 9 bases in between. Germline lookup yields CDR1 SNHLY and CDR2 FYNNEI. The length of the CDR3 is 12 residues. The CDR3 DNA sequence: TGTGCCAGCAACGGCGGCGCAGATACGCAGTATTTT. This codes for CASNGGADTQYF.

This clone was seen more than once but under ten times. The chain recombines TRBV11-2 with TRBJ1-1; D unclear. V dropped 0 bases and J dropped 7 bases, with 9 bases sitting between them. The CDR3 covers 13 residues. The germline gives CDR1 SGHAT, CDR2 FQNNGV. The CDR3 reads CASSLEGLGEAFF. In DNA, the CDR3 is TGTGCCAGCAGCTTAGAAGGTTTGGGTGAAGCTTTCTTT.

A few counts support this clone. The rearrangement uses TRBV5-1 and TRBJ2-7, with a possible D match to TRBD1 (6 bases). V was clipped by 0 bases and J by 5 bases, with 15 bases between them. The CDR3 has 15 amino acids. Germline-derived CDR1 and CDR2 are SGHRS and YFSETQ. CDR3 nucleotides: TGCGCCAGCAGCTTGGTATCAGGGGTACTTGACGAGCAGTACTTC. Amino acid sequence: CASSLVSGVLDEQYF. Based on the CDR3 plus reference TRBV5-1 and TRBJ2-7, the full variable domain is KAGVTQTPRYLIKTRGQQVTLSCSPISGHRSVSWYQQTPGQGLQFLFEYFSETQRNKGNFPGRFSGRQFSNSRSEMNVSTLELGDSALYLCASSLVSGVLDEQYFGPGTRLTVT.

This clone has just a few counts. The CDR3: CASSFGRDEKLFF. CDR3 sequence (DNA): TGTGCCAGCAGCTTCGGTCGTGATGAAAAACTGTTTTTT. The chain carries TRBV7-8 and TRBJ1-4; D is undetermined. Germline lookup yields CDR1 SGHVS and CDR2 FQNEAQ. V was trimmed by 3 bases and J by 6 bases, leaving 8 bases between them. The CDR3 has 13 amino acids.

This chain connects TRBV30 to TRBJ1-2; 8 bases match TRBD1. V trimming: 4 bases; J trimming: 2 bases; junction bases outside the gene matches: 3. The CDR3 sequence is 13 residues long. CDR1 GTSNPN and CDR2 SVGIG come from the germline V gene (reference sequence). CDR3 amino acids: CAWTRQGNYGYTF. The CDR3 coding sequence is TGTGCCTGGACCAGACAGGGGAACTATGGCTACACCTTC.

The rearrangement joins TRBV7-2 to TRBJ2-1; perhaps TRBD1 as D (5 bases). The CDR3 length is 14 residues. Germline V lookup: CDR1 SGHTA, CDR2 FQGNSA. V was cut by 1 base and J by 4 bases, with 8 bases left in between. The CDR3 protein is CASSLGGLYNEQFF. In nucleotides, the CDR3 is TGTGCCAGCAGCTTAGGGGGCCTTTACAATGAGCAGTTCTTC.

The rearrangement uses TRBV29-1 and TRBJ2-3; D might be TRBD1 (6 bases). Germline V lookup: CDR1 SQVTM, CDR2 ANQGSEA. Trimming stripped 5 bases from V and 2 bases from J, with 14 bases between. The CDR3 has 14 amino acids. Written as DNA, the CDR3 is TGCAGCGTTCAAACAGGGAGTACCACAGATACGCAGTATTTT. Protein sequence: CSVQTGSTTDTQYF.

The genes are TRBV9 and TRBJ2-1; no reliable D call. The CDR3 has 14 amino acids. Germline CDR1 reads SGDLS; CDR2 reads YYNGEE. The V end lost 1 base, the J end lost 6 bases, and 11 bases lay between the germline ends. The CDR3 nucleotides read TGTGCCAGCAGCGTATTGTCCCAGACCAATGAGCAGTTCTTC. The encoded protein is CASSVLSQTNEQFF.

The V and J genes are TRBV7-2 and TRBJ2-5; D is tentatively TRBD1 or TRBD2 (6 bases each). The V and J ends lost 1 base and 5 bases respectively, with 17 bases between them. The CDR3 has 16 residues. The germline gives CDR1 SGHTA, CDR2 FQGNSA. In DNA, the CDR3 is TGTGCCAGCAGCTTAGTGATCGGTACAGGGAGGGAGACCCAGTACTTC. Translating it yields CASSLVIGTGRETQYF. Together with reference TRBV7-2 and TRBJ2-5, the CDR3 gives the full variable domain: GAGVSQSPSNKVTEKGKDVELRCDPISGHTALYWYRQSLGQGLEFLIYFQGNSAPDKSGLPSDRFSAERTGGSVSTLTIQRTQQEDSAVYLCASSLVIGTGRETQYFGPGTRLLVL.

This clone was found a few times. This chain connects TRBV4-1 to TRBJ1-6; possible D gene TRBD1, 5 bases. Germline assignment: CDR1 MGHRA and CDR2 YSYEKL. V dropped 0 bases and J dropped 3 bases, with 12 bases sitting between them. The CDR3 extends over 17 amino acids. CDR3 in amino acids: CASSQERSGVYNSPLHF. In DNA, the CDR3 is TGCGCCAGCAGCCAAGAAAGGTCGGGGGTCTATAATTCACCCCTCCACTTT.

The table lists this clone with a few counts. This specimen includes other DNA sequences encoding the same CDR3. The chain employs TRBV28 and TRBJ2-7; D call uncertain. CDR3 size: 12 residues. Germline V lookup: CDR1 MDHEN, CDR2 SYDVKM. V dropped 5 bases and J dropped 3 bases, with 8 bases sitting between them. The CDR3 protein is CASSLRGYEQYF. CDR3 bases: TGTGCCAGCAGTCTGAGAGGCTACGAGCAGTACTTC. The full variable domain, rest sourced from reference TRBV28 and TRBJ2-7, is DVKVTQSSRYLVKRTGEKVFLECVQDMDHENMFWYRQDPGLGLRLIYFSYDVKMKEKGDIPEGYSVSREKKERFSLILESASTNQTSMYLCASSLRGYEQYFGPGTRLTVT.

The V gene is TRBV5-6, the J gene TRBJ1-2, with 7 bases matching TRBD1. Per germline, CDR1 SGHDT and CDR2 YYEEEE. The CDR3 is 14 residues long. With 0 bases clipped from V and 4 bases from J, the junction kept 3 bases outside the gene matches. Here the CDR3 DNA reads TGTGCCAGCAGCTTGGAGGGGGACAGCTATGGCTACACCTTC. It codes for CASSLEGDSYGYTF.

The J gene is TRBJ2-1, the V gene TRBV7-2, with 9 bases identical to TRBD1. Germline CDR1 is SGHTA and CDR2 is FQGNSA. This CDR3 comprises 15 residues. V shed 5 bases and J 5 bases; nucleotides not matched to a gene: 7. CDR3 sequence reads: CASSAGTGSHNEQFF. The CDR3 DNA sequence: TGTGCCAGCAGCGCCGGGACAGGGTCCCACAATGAGCAGTTCTTC.

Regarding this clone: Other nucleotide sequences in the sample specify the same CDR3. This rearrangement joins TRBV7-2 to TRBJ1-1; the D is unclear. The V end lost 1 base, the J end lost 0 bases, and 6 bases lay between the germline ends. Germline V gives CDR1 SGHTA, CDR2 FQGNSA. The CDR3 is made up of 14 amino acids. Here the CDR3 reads CASSLVSVNTEAFF. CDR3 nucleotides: TGTGCCAGCAGCTTAGTTTCAGTGAACACTGAAGCTTTCTTT.

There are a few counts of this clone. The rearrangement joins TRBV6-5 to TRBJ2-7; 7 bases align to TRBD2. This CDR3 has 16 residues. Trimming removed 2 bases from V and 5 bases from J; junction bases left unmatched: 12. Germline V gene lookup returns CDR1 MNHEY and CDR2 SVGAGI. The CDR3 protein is CASSYAGETVPHEQYF. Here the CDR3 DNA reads TGTGCCAGCAGTTACGCGGGGGAAACGGTGCCCCACGAGCAGTACTTC.

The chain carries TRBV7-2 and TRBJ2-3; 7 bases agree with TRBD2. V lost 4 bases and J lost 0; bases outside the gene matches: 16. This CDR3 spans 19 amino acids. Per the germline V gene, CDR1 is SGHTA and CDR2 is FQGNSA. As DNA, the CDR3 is TGTGCCAGCAGCTCTCCCCATGGCGGGGGAGTGCTAAGCACAGATACGCAGTATTTT. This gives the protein CASSSPHGGGVLSTDTQYF. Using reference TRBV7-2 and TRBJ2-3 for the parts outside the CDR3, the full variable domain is GAGVSQSPSNKVTEKGKDVELRCDPISGHTALYWYRQSLGQGLEFLIYFQGNSAPDKSGLPSDRFSAERTGGSVSTLTIQRTQQEDSAVYLCASSSPHGGGVLSTDTQYFGPGTRLTVL.

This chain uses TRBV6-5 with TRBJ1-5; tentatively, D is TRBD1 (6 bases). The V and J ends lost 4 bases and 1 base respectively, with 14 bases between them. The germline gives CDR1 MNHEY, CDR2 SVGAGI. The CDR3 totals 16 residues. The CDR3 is CASSLQGGVSNQPQHF. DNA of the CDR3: TGTGCCAGCAGTTTACAGGGAGGCGTGAGCAATCAGCCCCAGCATTTT.

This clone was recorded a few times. The CDR3 loop reads CASSEYLYGYTF. CDR3 nucleotide sequence: TGTGCCAGCAGTGAATACCTCTATGGCTACACCTTC. This chain links TRBV25-1 with TRBJ1-2; D is unclear. V lost 0 bases and J 4 bases, leaving 3 bases between the germline ends. CDR3 length equals 12 residues. Per germline, CDR1 MGHDK and CDR2 SYGVNS.